This T cell receptor (beta chain) was sequenced during a study of T cell responses to AZD1222 COVID-19 vaccine. Study conclusions and caveats: The number of AZD1222 recipients seropositive at baseline was only five or six. Repertoire sampling was restricted to post-peak T cell response timepoints.

The CDR3 is 15 residues long. Second-dose timings of about 4 or about 12 weeks were pooled. Clones were sequenced by immunoSEQ multiplex PCR, and TCRdb holds only the in-frame ones, with some missing. The sample yields some 150,000 clones, roughly nine tenths seen once. This clone was seen more than once but under ten times. The antigen remains undetermined. The TCR comes from an adult who received the AZD1222 COVID-19 vaccine. Sequences were derived from peripheral blood, sampled 28 days after the second AZD1222 dose. The chain has TRBV21-1 and TRBJ1-1. TRBV21-1 counts as a pseudogene. CDR3 sequence: CASSKSRTTNTEAFF. The CDR3, as DNA: TGTGCCAGCAGCAAAAGTAGGACGACGAACACTGAAGCTTTCTTT.